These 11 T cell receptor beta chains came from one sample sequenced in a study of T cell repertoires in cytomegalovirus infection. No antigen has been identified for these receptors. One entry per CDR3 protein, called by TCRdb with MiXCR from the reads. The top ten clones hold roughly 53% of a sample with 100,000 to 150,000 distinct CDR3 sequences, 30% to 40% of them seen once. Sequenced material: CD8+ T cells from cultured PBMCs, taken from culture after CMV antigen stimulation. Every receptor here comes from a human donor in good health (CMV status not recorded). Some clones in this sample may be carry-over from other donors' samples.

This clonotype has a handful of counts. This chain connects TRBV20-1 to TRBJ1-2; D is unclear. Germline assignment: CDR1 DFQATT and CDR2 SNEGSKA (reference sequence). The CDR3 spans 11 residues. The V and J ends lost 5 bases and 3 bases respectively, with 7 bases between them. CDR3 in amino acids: CSAQRDYGYTF. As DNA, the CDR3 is TGCAGTGCTCAGCGTGACTATGGCTACACCTTC.

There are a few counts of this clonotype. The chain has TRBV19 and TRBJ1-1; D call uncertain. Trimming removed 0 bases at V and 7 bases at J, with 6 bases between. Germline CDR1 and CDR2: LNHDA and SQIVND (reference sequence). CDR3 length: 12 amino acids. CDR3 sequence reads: CASSIEGSEAFF. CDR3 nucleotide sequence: TGTGCCAGTAGTATAGAAGGGAGTGAAGCTTTCTTT.

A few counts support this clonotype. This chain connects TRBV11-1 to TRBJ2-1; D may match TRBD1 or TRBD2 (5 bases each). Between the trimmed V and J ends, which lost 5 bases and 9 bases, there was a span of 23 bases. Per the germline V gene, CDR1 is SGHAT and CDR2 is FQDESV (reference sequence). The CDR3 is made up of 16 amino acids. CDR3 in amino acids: CASSTTGLMVLGEQFF. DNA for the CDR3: TGTGCCAGCAGCACGACGGGGCTGATGGTCTTGGGTGAGCAGTTCTTC.

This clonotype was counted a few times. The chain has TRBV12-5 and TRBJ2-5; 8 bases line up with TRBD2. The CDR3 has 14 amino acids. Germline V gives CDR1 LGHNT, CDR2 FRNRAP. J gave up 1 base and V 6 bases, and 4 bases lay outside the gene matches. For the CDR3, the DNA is TGTGCTAGTGGCCTCGGACTAGCCCAAGAGACCCAGTACTTC. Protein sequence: CASGLGLAQETQYF.

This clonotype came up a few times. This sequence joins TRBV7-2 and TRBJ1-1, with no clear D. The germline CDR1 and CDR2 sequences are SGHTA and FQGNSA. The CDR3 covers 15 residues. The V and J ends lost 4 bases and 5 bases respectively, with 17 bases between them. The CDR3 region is CASSSYFGDWTEAFF. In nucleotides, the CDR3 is TGTGCCAGCAGCTCGTATTTCGGGGATTGGACTGAAGCTTTCTTT.

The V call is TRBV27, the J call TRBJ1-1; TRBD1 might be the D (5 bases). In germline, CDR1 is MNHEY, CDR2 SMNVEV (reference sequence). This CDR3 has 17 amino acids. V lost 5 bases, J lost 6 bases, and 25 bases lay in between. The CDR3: CASSLTRARDGSPEAFF. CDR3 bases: TGTGCCAGCAGTCTCACAAGAGCCCGGGACGGAAGTCCTGAAGCTTTCTTT.

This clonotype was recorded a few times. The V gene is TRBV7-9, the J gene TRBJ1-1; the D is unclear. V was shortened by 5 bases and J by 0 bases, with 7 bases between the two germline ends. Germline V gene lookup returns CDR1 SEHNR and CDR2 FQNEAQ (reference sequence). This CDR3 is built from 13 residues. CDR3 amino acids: CASSRSLNTEAFF. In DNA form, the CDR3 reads TGTGCCAGCAGCCGCAGCTTGAACACTGAAGCTTTCTTT.

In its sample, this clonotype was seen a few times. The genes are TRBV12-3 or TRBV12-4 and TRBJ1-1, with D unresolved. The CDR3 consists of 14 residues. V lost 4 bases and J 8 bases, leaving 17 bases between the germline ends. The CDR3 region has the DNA TGTGCCAGCAGTTCCAACCCGTCTGTAAGCGAAGCTTTCTTT. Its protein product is CASSSNPSVSEAFF.

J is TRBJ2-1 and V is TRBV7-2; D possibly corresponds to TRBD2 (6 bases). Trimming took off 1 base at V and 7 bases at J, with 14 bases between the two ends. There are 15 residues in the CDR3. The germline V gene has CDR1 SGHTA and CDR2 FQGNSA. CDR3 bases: TGTGCCAGCAGCTTAGATCCTAGGCGGGGAAATGAGCAGTTCTTC. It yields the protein CASSLDPRRGNEQFF.

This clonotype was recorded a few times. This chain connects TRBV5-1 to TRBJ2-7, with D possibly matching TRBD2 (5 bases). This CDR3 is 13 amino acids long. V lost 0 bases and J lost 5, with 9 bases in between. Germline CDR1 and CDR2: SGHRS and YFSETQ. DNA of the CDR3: TGCGCCAGCAGCTTGGGAGGGAACCACGAGCAGTACTTC. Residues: CASSLGGNHEQYF.

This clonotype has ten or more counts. The CDR3 is CASSLALGLAWNEQFF. The CDR3 region has the DNA TGTGCCAGCAGCTTAGCGCTGGGACTAGCTTGGAATGAGCAGTTCTTC. The chain joins TRBV7-2 to TRBJ2-1, with 9 bases identical to TRBD2. The germline gives CDR1 SGHTA, CDR2 FQGNSA. The CDR3 length is 16 residues. The J segment lost 7 bases and the V segment lost 0 bases, leaving 7 bases of the junction unmatched.